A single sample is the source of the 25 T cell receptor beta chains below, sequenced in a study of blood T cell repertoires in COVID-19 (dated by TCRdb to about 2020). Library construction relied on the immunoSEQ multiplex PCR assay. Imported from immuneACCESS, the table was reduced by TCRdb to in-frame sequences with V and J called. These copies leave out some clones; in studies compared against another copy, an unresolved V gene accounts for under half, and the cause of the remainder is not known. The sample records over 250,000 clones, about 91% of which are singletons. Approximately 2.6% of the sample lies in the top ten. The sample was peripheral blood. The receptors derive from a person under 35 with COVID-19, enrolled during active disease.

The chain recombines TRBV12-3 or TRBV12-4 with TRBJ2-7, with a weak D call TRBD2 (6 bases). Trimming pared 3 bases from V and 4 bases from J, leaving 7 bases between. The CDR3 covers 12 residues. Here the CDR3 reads CASSLEGYEQYF. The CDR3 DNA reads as TGTGCCAGCAGTTTGGAGGGTTACGAGCAGTACTTC.

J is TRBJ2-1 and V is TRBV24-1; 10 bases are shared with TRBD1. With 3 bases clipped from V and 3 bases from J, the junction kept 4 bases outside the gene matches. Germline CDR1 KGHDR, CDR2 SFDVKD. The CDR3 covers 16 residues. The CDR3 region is CATSDRTGGSYNEQFF. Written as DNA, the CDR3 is TGTGCCACCAGTGATCGGACAGGGGGTAGCTACAATGAGCAGTTCTTC.

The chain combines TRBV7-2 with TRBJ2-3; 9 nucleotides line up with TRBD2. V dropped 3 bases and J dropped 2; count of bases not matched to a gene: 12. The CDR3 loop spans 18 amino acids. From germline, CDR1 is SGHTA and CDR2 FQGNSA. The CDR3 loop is CASSFKPRLAVSTDTQYF. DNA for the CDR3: TGTGCCAGCAGCTTTAAACCGCGACTAGCGGTATCCACAGATACGCAGTATTTT.

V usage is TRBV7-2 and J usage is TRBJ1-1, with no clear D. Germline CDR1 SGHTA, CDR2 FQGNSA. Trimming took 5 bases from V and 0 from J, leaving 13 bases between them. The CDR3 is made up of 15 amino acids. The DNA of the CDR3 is TGTGCCAGCAGCCGGGATCCGGCTATGAACACTGAAGCTTTCTTT. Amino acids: CASSRDPAMNTEAFF.

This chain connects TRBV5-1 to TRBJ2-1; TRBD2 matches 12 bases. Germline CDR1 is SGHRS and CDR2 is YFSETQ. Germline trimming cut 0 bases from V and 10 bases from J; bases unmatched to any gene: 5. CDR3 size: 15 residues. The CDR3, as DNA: TGCGCCAGCAGCTTGGGACTAGCGGGAGCCTCGGAGCAGTTCTTC. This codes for CASSLGLAGASEQFF.

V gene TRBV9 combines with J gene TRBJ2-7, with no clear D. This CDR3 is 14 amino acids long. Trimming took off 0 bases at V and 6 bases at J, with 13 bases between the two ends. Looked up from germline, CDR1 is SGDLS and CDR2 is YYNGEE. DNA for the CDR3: TGTGCCAGCAGCGTAGGTTCCGGTCTGTTCGAGCAGTACTTC. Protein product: CASSVGSGLFEQYF. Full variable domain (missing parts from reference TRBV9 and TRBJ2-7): DSGVTQTPKHLITATGQRVTLRCSPRSGDLSVYWYQQSLDQGLQFLIQYYNGEERAKGNILERFSAQQFPDLHSELNLSSLELGDSALYFCASSVGSGLFEQYFGPGTRLTVT.

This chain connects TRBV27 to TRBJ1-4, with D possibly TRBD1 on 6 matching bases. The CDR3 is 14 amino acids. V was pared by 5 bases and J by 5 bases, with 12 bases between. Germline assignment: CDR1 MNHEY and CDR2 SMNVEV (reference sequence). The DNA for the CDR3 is TGTGCCAGCAGTATAGGACAGCTGAATGAAAAACTGTTTTTT. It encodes CASSIGQLNEKLFF.

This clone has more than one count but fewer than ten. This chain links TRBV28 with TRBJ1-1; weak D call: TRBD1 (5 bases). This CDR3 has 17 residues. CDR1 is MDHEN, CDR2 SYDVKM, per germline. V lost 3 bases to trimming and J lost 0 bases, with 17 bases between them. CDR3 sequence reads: CASSLLQVALMNTEAFF. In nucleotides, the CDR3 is TGTGCCAGCAGTTTGCTACAGGTGGCCCTCATGAACACTGAAGCTTTCTTT.

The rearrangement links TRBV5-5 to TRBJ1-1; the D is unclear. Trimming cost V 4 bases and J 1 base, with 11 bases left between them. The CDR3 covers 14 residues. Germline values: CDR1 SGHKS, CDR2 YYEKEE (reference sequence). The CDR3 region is CASSPGSWNTEAFF. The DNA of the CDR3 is TGTGCCAGCAGCCCCGGGAGCTGGAACACTGAAGCTTTCTTT.

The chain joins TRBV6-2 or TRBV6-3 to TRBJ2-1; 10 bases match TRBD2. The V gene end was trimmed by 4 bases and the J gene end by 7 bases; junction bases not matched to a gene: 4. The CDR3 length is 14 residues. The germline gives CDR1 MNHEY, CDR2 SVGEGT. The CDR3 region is CASSWPSGSNEQFF. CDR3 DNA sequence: TGTGCCAGCAGTTGGCCTAGCGGGAGTAATGAGCAGTTCTTC.

The CDR3 DNA reads TGTGCCAGCAGCTTGACAGGGTTTGAGACCCAGTACTTC. It codes for CASSLTGFETQYF. This sequence joins TRBV7-6 and TRBJ2-5, with TRBD1 matching over 7 bases. CDR1 SGHVS and CDR2 FNYEAQ come from the germline V gene. This CDR3 has 13 amino acids. J lost 5 bases, V lost 3 bases, and 3 bases had no gene match.

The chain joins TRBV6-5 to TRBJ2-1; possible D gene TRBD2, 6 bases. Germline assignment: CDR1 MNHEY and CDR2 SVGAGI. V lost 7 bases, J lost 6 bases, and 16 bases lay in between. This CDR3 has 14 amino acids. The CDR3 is CASTSQSGSNEQFF. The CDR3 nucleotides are TGTGCCAGCACTTCCCAATCCGGGAGCAATGAGCAGTTCTTC.

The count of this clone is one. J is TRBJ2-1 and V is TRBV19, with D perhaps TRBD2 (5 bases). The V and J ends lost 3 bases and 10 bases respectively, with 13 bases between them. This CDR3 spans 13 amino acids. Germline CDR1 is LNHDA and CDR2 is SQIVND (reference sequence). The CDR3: CASSISGGGEQFF. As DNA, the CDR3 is TGTGCCAGTAGTATTTCTGGAGGCGGAGAGCAGTTCTTC.

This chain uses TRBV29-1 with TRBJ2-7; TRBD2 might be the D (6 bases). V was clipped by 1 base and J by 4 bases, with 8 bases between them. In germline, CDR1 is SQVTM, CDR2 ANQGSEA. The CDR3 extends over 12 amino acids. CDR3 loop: CSVEVGRYEQYF. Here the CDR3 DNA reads TGCAGCGTTGAAGTAGGGAGGTACGAGCAGTACTTC.

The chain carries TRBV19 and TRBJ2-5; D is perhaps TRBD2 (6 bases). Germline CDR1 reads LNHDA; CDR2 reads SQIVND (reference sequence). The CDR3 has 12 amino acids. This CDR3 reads CSTSGVEETQYF. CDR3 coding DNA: TGTTCGACCTCGGGAGTGGAAGAGACCCAGTACTTC.

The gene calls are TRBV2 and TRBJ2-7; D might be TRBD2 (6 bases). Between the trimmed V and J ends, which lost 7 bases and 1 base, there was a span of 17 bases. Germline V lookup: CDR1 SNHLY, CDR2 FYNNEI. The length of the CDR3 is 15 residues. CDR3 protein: CASNKEGGLSYEQYF. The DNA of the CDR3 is TGTGCCAGCAATAAGGAAGGAGGACTATCCTACGAGCAGTACTTC.

The chain's CDR3 is CASSWGQGTNTGELFF. CDR3 DNA: TGTGCCAGCAGCTGGGGACAGGGGACGAACACCGGGGAGCTGTTTTTT. J is TRBJ2-2 and V is TRBV7-9; 10 bases align to TRBD1. The CDR3 extends over 16 amino acids. Unmatched junction bases numbered 2, after V lost 4 bases and J lost 0 bases. Germline V gene sequence: CDR1 SEHNR, CDR2 FQNEAQ (reference sequence).

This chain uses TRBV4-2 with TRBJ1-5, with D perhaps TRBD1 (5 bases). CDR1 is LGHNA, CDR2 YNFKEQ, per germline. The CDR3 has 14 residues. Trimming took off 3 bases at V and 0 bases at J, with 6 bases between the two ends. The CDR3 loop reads CASSHQGSNQPQHF. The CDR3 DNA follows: TGTGCCAGCAGCCACCAGGGTAGCAATCAGCCCCAGCATTTT.

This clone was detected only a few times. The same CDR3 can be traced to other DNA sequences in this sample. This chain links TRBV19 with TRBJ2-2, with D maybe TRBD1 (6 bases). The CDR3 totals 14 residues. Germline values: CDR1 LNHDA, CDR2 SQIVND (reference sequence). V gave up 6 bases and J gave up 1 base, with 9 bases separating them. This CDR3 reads CASSLGQNTGELFF. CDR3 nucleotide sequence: TGTGCCAGTAGCTTGGGACAGAACACCGGGGAGCTGTTTTTT.

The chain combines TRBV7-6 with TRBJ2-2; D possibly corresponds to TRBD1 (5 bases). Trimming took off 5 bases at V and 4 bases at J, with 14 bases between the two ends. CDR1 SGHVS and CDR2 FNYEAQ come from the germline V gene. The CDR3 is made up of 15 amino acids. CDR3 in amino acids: CASSQDVTATGELFF. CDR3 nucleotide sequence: TGTGCCAGCAGCCAGGATGTGACAGCCACCGGGGAGCTGTTTTTT. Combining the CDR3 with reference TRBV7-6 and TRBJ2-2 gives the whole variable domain GAGVSQSPRYKVTKRGQDVALRCDPISGHVSLYWYRQALGQGPEFLTYFNYEAQQDKSGLPNDRFSAERPEGSISTLTIQRTEQRDSAMYRCASSQDVTATGELFFGEGSRLTVL.

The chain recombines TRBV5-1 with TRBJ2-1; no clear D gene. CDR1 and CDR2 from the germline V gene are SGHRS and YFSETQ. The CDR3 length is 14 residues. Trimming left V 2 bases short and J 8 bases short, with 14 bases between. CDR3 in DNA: TGCGCCAGCAGCTTCGAACAACACCTCGATGAGCAGTTCTTC. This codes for CASSFEQHLDEQFF. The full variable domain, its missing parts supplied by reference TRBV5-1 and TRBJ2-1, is KAGVTQTPRYLIKTRGQQVTLSCSPISGHRSVSWYQQTPGQGLQFLFEYFSETQRNKGNFPGRFSGRQFSNSRSEMNVSTLELGDSALYLCASSFEQHLDEQFFGPGTRLTVL.

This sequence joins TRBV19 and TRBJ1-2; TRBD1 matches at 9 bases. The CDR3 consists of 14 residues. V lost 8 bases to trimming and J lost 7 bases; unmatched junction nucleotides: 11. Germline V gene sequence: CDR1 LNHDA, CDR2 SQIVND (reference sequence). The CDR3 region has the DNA TGTGCCAGTCGCGAACCGGACAGGGGAGGTGGCTACACCTTC. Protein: CASREPDRGGGYTF.

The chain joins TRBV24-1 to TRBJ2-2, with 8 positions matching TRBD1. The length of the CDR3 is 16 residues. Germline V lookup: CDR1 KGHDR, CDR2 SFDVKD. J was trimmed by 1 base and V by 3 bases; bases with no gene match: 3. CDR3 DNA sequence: TGTGCCACCAGTGATATGGGACAGGAGAACACCGGGGAGCTGTTTTTT. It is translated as CATSDMGQENTGELFF.

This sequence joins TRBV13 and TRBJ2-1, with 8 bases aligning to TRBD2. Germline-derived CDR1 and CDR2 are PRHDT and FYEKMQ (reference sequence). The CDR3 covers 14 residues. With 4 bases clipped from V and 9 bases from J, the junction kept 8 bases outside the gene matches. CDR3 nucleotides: TGTGCCAGCAGCTCTCAGCGGGAGAGGGGTGAGCAGTTCTTC. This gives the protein CASSSQRERGEQFF.

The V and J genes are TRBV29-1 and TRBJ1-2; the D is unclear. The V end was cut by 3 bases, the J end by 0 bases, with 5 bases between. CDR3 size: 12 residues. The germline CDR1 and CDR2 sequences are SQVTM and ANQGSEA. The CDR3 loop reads CSVDFANYGYTF. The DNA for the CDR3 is TGCAGCGTTGATTTCGCTAACTATGGCTACACCTTC.